The rows below give T cell receptor beta chains drawn from one sample of a study of blood T cell repertoires in COVID-19. Sequenced by immunoSEQ multiplex PCR; TCRdb stores in-frame clones only, minus some. Of about 130,000 clones detected, about four fifths appear once; the ten largest clones hold about 40%. Source material: peripheral blood. The source of these receptors is a man aged 35 to 55 with active or convalescent COVID-19. The CDR3 runs from the conserved cysteine through the conserved F or W. The order of the fields is V gene, D gene, J gene, clone size, CDR3 protein, CDR3 DNA. D genes are given only for firm matches. Expanded clones get a size class; other rows say once, few or many, or leave the size out.

v_call: TRBV5-4
d_call: -
j_call: TRBJ2-2
clone_size: -
cdr3_aa: CASRSDANTGELFF
cdr3_nt: TGTGCCAGCAGGAGCGATGCGAACACCGGGGAGCTGTTTTTT

v_call: TRBV6-5
d_call: -
j_call: TRBJ1-2
clone_size: -
cdr3_aa: CASSYSGAGGYGYTF
cdr3_nt: TGTGCCAGCAGTTACTCGGGGGCTGGAGGCTATGGCTACACCTTC

v_call: TRBV5-4
d_call: -
j_call: TRBJ1-3
clone_size: -
cdr3_aa: CASSVQGLAGNTIYF
cdr3_nt: TGTGCCAGCAGCGTACAGGGTTTAGCTGGAAACACCATATATTTT

v_call: TRBV30
d_call: -
j_call: TRBJ2-6
clone_size: -
cdr3_aa: CAWGGTGANVLTF
cdr3_nt: TGTGCCTGGGGGGGCACTGGGGCCAACGTCCTGACTTTC

v_call: TRBV28
d_call: -
j_call: TRBJ2-6
clone_size: -
cdr3_aa: CASSFSSGANVLTF
cdr3_nt: TGTGCCAGCAGTTTCAGCTCTGGGGCCAACGTCCTGACTTTC

v_call: TRBV6-6
d_call: -
j_call: TRBJ1-5
clone_size: few
cdr3_aa: CASSYSEDNQPQHF
cdr3_nt: TGTGCCAGCAGTTACTCCGAGGACAATCAGCCCCAGCATTTT

v_call: TRBV9
d_call: -
j_call: TRBJ2-2
clone_size: -
cdr3_aa: CASSVMNTGELFF
cdr3_nt: TGTGCCAGCAGCGTTATGAACACCGGGGAGCTGTTTTTT

v_call: TRBV6-5
d_call: TRBD1
j_call: TRBJ1-5
clone_size: -
cdr3_aa: CASSGTGPYQPQHF
cdr3_nt: TGTGCCAGCTCGGGGACAGGGCCTTATCAGCCCCAGCATTTT

v_call: TRBV30
d_call: TRBD1
j_call: TRBJ1-1
clone_size: -
cdr3_aa: CAWSVRDRVGNKAFF
cdr3_nt: TGTGCCTGGAGTGTCAGGGACAGGGTGGGGAACAAAGCTTTCTTT

v_call: TRBV27
d_call: -
j_call: TRBJ1-1
clone_size: -
cdr3_aa: CASSSRRGDTEAFF
cdr3_nt: TGTGCCAGCAGTTCCCGAAGGGGTGACACTGAAGCTTTCTTT

v_call: TRBV9
d_call: -
j_call: TRBJ2-1
clone_size: -
cdr3_aa: CASSVGGDRYNEQFF
cdr3_nt: TGTGCCAGCAGCGTCGGAGGGGATCGATACAATGAGCAGTTCTTC

v_call: TRBV4-1
d_call: -
j_call: TRBJ1-2
clone_size: -
cdr3_aa: CASSPTPQGGGGYTF
cdr3_nt: TGCGCCAGCAGCCCTACGCCCCAGGGAGGCGGTGGCTACACCTTC

v_call: TRBV19
d_call: -
j_call: TRBJ1-2
clone_size: -
cdr3_aa: CASSGGGVGWTF
cdr3_nt: TGTGCCAGTAGCGGAGGAGGTGTGGGCTGGACCTTC

v_call: TRBV29-1
d_call: -
j_call: TRBJ2-7
clone_size: few
cdr3_aa: CSVEMTGGYEQYF
cdr3_nt: TGCAGCGTTGAGATGACAGGTGGCTACGAGCAGTACTTC

v_call: TRBV4-3
d_call: -
j_call: TRBJ1-1
clone_size: few
cdr3_aa: CASSQTDTNTEAFF
cdr3_nt: TGCGCCAGCAGCCAGACAGACACGAACACTGAAGCTTTCTTT

v_call: TRBV9
d_call: TRBD1
j_call: TRBJ2-1
clone_size: -
cdr3_aa: CASSVEGTVTYNEQFF
cdr3_nt: TGTGCCAGCAGCGTGGAAGGGACAGTCACCTACAATGAGCAGTTCTTC

v_call: TRBV2
d_call: -
j_call: TRBJ2-6
clone_size: -
cdr3_aa: CASALSSGANVLTF
cdr3_nt: TGTGCCAGCGCCCTAAGCTCTGGGGCCAACGTCCTGACTTTC

v_call: TRBV12-3/TRBV12-4
d_call: -
j_call: TRBJ2-5
clone_size: -
cdr3_aa: CASTRSETQYF
cdr3_nt: TGTGCCAGCACCCGTAGTGAGACCCAGTACTTC

v_call: TRBV9
d_call: -
j_call: TRBJ1-2
clone_size: -
cdr3_aa: CASSVAPEGGYTF
cdr3_nt: TGTGCCAGCAGCGTAGCACCGGAGGGAGGCTACACCTTC

v_call: TRBV19
d_call: -
j_call: TRBJ1-5
clone_size: -
cdr3_aa: CASSITGSPPQHF
cdr3_nt: TGTGCCAGTAGTATCACAGGGTCCCCGCCCCAGCATTTT

v_call: TRBV6-5
d_call: TRBD2
j_call: TRBJ2-5
clone_size: -
cdr3_aa: CASAGTRKETQYF
cdr3_nt: TGTGCCAGCGCCGGGACTAGAAAAGAGACCCAGTACTTC

v_call: TRBV19
d_call: -
j_call: TRBJ2-1
clone_size: once
cdr3_aa: CASSIGGTYDNEQFF
cdr3_nt: TGTGCCAGTAGTATAGGCGGGACGTACGACAATGAGCAGTTCTTC

v_call: TRBV5-1
d_call: -
j_call: TRBJ1-1
clone_size: -
cdr3_aa: CASSLAGTNTEAFF
cdr3_nt: TGCGCCAGCAGCTTAGCGGGGACGAACACTGAAGCTTTCTTT

v_call: TRBV19
d_call: TRBD1
j_call: TRBJ1-2
clone_size: -
cdr3_aa: CASSTNQGQGRTDGYTF
cdr3_nt: TGTGCCAGTAGTACCAACCAAGGACAGGGAAGGACTGATGGCTACACCTTC

v_call: TRBV29-1
d_call: TRBD1
j_call: TRBJ2-2
clone_size: -
cdr3_aa: CSAQTGRGELFF
cdr3_nt: TGCAGCGCTCAGACAGGGCGAGGAGAGCTGTTTTTT

v_call: TRBV5-1
d_call: -
j_call: TRBJ1-1
clone_size: -
cdr3_aa: CASSLEGVANTEAFF
cdr3_nt: TGCGCCAGCAGCTTGGAGGGGGTTGCGAACACTGAAGCTTTCTTT

v_call: TRBV7-2
d_call: -
j_call: TRBJ2-1
clone_size: -
cdr3_aa: CASSLSAGGNEQFF
cdr3_nt: TGTGCCAGCAGCTTATCGGCCGGCGGCAATGAGCAGTTCTTC

v_call: TRBV28
d_call: -
j_call: TRBJ1-1
clone_size: -
cdr3_aa: CASMTGVYTEAFF
cdr3_nt: TGTGCCAGTATGACAGGCGTTTACACTGAAGCTTTCTTT

v_call: TRBV24-1
d_call: -
j_call: TRBJ1-5
clone_size: -
cdr3_aa: CATIWDTNQPQHF
cdr3_nt: TGTGCCACCATCTGGGACACCAATCAGCCCCAGCATTTT

v_call: TRBV12-3/TRBV12-4
d_call: TRBD1
j_call: TRBJ1-2
clone_size: once
cdr3_aa: CASTGQGYGYTF
cdr3_nt: TGTGCCAGCACCGGACAGGGCTATGGCTACACCTTC

v_call: TRBV7-9
d_call: TRBD2
j_call: TRBJ2-7
clone_size: few
cdr3_aa: CASSLGSGGVNEQYF
cdr3_nt: TGTGCCAGCAGCTTAGGGTCGGGGGGGGTCAACGAGCAGTACTTC